The rows below give T cell receptor beta chains drawn from one sample of a study of blood T cell repertoires in COVID-19. Only in-frame clones appear in the TCRdb table, and some are missing; sequencing was by immunoSEQ multiplex PCR. Among approximately 130,000 clones, about 75% were seen once, and the ten largest hold over 15%. Sample: peripheral blood. These receptors originate from a man older than 75 with acute or convalescent COVID-19. CDR3s include the opening cysteine and the closing phenylalanine or tryptophan. Each record gives: clone size, D gene, V gene, J gene, CDR3 protein, CDR3 DNA. The D gene is left open where the match is weak. Size values are once, few and many counts, or a class for expanded clones, and some rows have none.

>.|.|TRBV6-5|TRBJ2-5
CASRARNLQETQYF
TGTGCCAGCAGGGCCCGAAACCTTCAAGAGACCCAGTACTTC
>.|TRBD1|TRBV4-1|TRBJ2-5
CASSQIGQGETQYF
TGCGCCAGCAGCCAAATTGGACAGGGGGAGACCCAGTACTTC
>.|.|TRBV5-6|TRBJ2-2
CASTTDTEYANTGELFF
TGTGCCAGCACCACAGACACAGAGTACGCGAACACCGGGGAGCTGTTTTTT
>once|TRBD1|TRBV7-8|TRBJ1-6
CASSWGQGNSPLHF
TGTGCCAGCAGCTGGGGACAGGGAAATTCACCCCTCCACTTT
>.|TRBD1|TRBV9|TRBJ2-7
CASSIRTGDSEQYF
TGTGCCAGCAGCATCAGGACAGGGGACTCCGAGCAGTACTTC
>.|TRBD1|TRBV6-5|TRBJ1-1
CASSYLDRGQAFF
TGTGCCAGCAGTTACCTGGACAGGGGCCAAGCTTTCTTT
>many|.|TRBV9|TRBJ1-2
CASSVGAFYTF
TGTGCCAGCAGCGTAGGGGCTTTCTACACCTTC
>.|.|TRBV7-9|TRBJ2-2
CASSLQGPTGELFF
TGTGCCAGCTCTCTACAGGGCCCCACCGGGGAGCTGTTTTTT
>.|.|TRBV10-3|TRBJ1-1
CAISESTVMNTEAFF
TGTGCCATCAGTGAGTCGACAGTGATGAACACTGAAGCTTTCTTT
>once|.|TRBV7-9|TRBJ1-2
CASSHRGGEGYTF
TGTGCCAGCAGCCACCGGGGGGGAGAGGGCTACACCTTC
>.|TRBD1|TRBV19|TRBJ2-5
CASSTGQGAIRQETQYF
TGTGCCAGTAGCACGGGACAGGGGGCAATTCGGCAAGAGACCCAGTACTTC
>.|TRBD1|TRBV29-1|TRBJ2-5
CSVDRTGQGETQYF
TGCAGCGTTGATAGGACAGGGCAGGGAGAGACCCAGTACTTC
>.|TRBD1|TRBV10-3|TRBJ1-5
CAISEGQGNQPQHF
TGTGCCATCAGTGAGGGACAGGGTAATCAGCCCCAGCATTTT
>.|TRBD2|TRBV4-2|TRBJ2-1
CASSQAPGTSVSNEQFF
TGTGCCAGCAGCCAAGCCCCTGGGACTAGTGTGTCCAATGAGCAGTTCTTC
>.|TRBD1|TRBV25-1|TRBJ1-2
CASSGGQGVIYGYTF
TGTGCCAGCAGTGGCGGACAGGGGGTGATCTATGGCTACACCTTC
>.|.|TRBV4-2|TRBJ2-2
CASSQRGGAAGELFF
TGTGCCAGCAGCCAAAGGGGGGGGGCCGCCGGGGAGCTGTTTTTT
>.|TRBD1|TRBV11-2|TRBJ1-2
CASSLGAGGSYGYTF
TGTGCCAGCAGCTTAGGAGCAGGGGGGAGCTATGGCTACACCTTC
>.|.|TRBV5-8|TRBJ2-2
CASSLAGYNTGELFF
TGTGCCAGCAGCCTGGCGGGATACAACACCGGGGAGCTGTTTTTT
>.|.|TRBV15|TRBJ2-3
CATSRGRGPTLDTQYF
TGTGCCACCAGCAGAGGGCGGGGTCCAACCCTAGATACGCAGTATTTT
>.|TRBD1|TRBV28|TRBJ2-7
CASRRQGSYYEQYF
TGTGCCAGCAGGCGACAGGGGTCCTACTACGAGCAGTACTTC
>.|.|TRBV10-3|TRBJ1-2
CAISESGGHYGYTF
TGTGCCATCAGTGAGTCGGGGGGTCACTATGGCTACACCTTC
>.|.|TRBV5-1|TRBJ2-1
CASSLAGVGNEQFF
TGCGCCAGCAGCTTGGCAGGGGTTGGGAATGAGCAGTTCTTC
>.|TRBD2|TRBV3-1/TRBV3-2|TRBJ2-1
CASSHAGLDFNEQFF
TGTGCCAGCAGCCATGCGGGACTAGATTTTAATGAGCAGTTCTTC
>many|.|TRBV10-3|TRBJ2-3
CAISDLDPRDTQYF
TGTGCCATCAGTGATCTCGACCCCAGGGATACGCAGTATTTT
>.|.|TRBV19|TRBJ1-3
CASTVFSGNTIYF
TGTGCCAGTACGGTCTTCTCTGGAAACACCATATATTTT
>.|.|TRBV5-1|TRBJ1-3
CASSPGGNTIYF
TGCGCCAGCAGCCCGGGGGGAAACACCATATATTTT
>.|TRBD1|TRBV6-5|TRBJ1-4
CASSQTGGIEKLFF
TGTGCCAGCAGCCAGACAGGGGGCATTGAAAAACTGTTTTTT
>once|.|TRBV4-3|TRBJ2-1
CASSRGLTGSYNEQFF
TGCGCCAGCAGCCGGGGACTGACGGGCTCCTACAATGAGCAGTTCTTC
>.|TRBD1|TRBV19|TRBJ2-1
CASSIETGTGYNEQFF
TGTGCCAGTAGTATAGAAACCGGGACAGGCTACAATGAGCAGTTCTTC
>.|TRBD1|TRBV9|TRBJ1-6
CASSVKQGAGSPLHF
TGTGCCAGCAGCGTTAAACAGGGGGCCGGTTCACCCCTCCACTTT
>.|.|TRBV6-5|TRBJ2-5
CASRRGETQYF
TGTGCCAGCAGGCGAGGGGAGACCCAGTACTTC
>few|.|TRBV4-2|TRBJ2-7
CASSQDEGSYEQYF
TGTGCCAGCAGCCAAGACGAGGGCTCCTACGAGCAGTACTTC
>.|.|TRBV10-3|TRBJ2-7
CAIRGGWSSYEQYF
TGTGCCATAAGGGGGGGGTGGAGCTCCTACGAGCAGTACTTC
>few|.|TRBV6-1|TRBJ2-7
CASSEWIGQQYF
TGTGCCAGCAGTGAATGGATTGGGCAGCAGTACTTC
>few|.|TRBV6-4|TRBJ2-2
CASSDSKLGAGELFF
TGTGCCAGCAGTGACTCGAAGCTTGGAGCCGGGGAGCTGTTTTTT
>.|.|TRBV5-1|TRBJ2-1
CASSLTYLSGQFF
TGCGCCAGCAGCTTGACTTATCTTTCGGGGCAGTTCTTC
>.|TRBD2|TRBV5-4|TRBJ2-5
CASSLGGGETQYF
TGTGCCAGCAGCTTGGGCGGGGGTGAGACCCAGTACTTC
>.|TRBD1|TRBV19|TRBJ1-5
CASSRDRMGQPQHF
TGTGCCAGTAGTCGGGACAGGATGGGTCAGCCCCAGCATTTT
>.|TRBD1|TRBV19|TRBJ1-2
CASSYRTGAHSGYTF
TGTGCCAGTAGTTACCGGACAGGGGCGCATAGTGGCTACACCTTC
>few|.|TRBV2|TRBJ2-5
CASRAGLLQETQYF
TGTGCCAGCAGGGCCGGACTTTTACAAGAGACCCAGTACTTC